This paragraph covers one T cell receptor (beta chain) sequence. What this receptor recognizes is not known. No much larger clonotype is one base removed from it; base qualities were not supplied. Libraries were prepared through the immunoSEQ multiplex PCR assay. This is the immuneACCESS table as TCRdb keeps it, with only in-frame sequences that have V and J called. A part of the clones is gone; compared with another copy, unresolved V genes explain less than half, and the rest is unexplained. In this sample the table shows approximately 40,000 clones, around 88% of which occur a single time. The ten largest clones represent around 1.3% of the sample. V loses 4 bases of germline sequence and J loses 2 bases, and the interval between the two ends is 12 bases. Reading from cysteine to phenylalanine, the CDR3 counts 15 amino acids. CDR3 DNA only is kept here, 45 bases in frame from base 1. CDR1 and CDR2, looked up from the germline V gene, are KGHSH and LQKENI.

This sample stems from a study of T cells in narcolepsy (dated by TCRdb to between 2017 and 2018). Turning to the overall study: Patients with narcolepsy type 1 or type 2 (NT1, NT2) and healthy control donors were enrolled in the study. The study used TCR Vbeta sequencing to track clonotypes in blood and CSF while looking for autoreactive T cells in narcolepsy patients that target self-antigens of hypocretin neurons (hypocretin, TRIB2). Results the study describes overall, beyond this receptor: HCRT-specific and TRIB2-specific autoreactive clonotypes were highlighted in plots that compared CD4+ T cell clonotypes in CSF versus blood from the same patient. Certain blood memory CD4+ repertoires from patients and controls had no sequences that matched autoreactive T cell clones. According to the report, autoreactive clonotypes were detected serially in the blood of the same patients and of different patients, but not in healthy controls. Numbers of sequenced blood memory CD4+ clonotypes were comparable, with averages of 38,000 to 40,000 in patients and 33,354 in controls.

Memory CD4+ T cells were sorted ex vivo from peripheral blood of narcolepsy patients and healthy controls for TCR Vbeta sequencing. The source material was CD45RA- memory CD4+ T cells from PBMCs. What the cell subset or site label conveys for this sample: memory T cells sorted ex vivo from peripheral blood. The sequence derives from a human donor with narcolepsy. The rearranged chain carries TRBV18 and TRBJ2-1; no D segment can be confidently identified. The nucleotide sequence is given as TGTGCCAGCTCACAAGACGCCTCCACCTACAATGAGCAGTTCTTC. Its protein reads: CASSQDASTYNEQFF.